This TCR beta chain was sequenced in a study of cytomegalovirus exposure and HLA in healthy donors. The overall study: In terms of ancestry, the Caucasian-associated cluster contained roughly four fifths of the roughly 400 genotyped donors. The study, taken as a whole, reports: A later examination showed that TCR association rates differed by HLA locus, with DRB1 most and HLA-C fewest. In an earlier analysis, productive rearrangement rates for most beta V segments clustered near 90% or 30%. The sole available immune exposure information was CMV serostatus.

The PCR was carried out with 60 Vbeta primers and 13 Jbeta primers. Using immunoSEQ multiplex PCR, the repertoire was profiled, and TCRdb retains in-frame clones only, with some absent. This sample's table reports about 50,000 clones. Trimming cost V 4 bases and J 0 bases, with 10 bases left between them. The CDR3 sequence is 14 residues long. The germline V gene has CDR1 SGHKS and CDR2 YYEKEE (reference sequence). With regard to this clone: Its antigen remains unknown.

The sequence was obtained from a woman aged 40 to 50 in good health and CMV-seronegative. What was sequenced was PBMCs. This chain links TRBV5-5 with TRBJ1-2; D might be TRBD1 (6 bases). CDR3 nucleotide sequence: TGTGCCAGCAGCCCAGGGGTATCTAACTATGGCTACACCTTC. This translates into CASSPGVSNYGYTF.